The rows below give T cell receptor beta chains drawn from one sample of a study of T cells in localized non-small cell lung cancer. The protocol was immunoSEQ multiplex PCR, while the TCRdb copy is restricted to in-frame clones and leaves out a portion. The table includes some 16,000 clones, around 89% detected once. The sample in question was peripheral blood, obtained before any cancer treatment. All receptors come from an older male donor with stage II squamous cell lung carcinoma. Each CDR3 is given with its conserved first and last residue. The order of the fields is D gene, clone size, V gene, J gene, CDR3 DNA, CDR3 protein. The D gene is left open where the match is weak. A row's size may be missing; if present it is once, few, many or a size class.

D: -; size: -; V: TRBV7-8; J: TRBJ2-7; DNA: TGTGCCAGCAGCTTAGGTGCTAGCGCGCTCTCCTACGAGCAGTACTTC; CDR3: CASSLGASALSYEQYF
D: -; size: -; V: TRBV2; J: TRBJ2-1; DNA: TGTGCCAGCAATCCGGGACCGTTCAATGAGCAGTTCTTC; CDR3: CASNPGPFNEQFF
D: -; size: -; V: TRBV19; J: TRBJ2-3; DNA: TGTGCCAGTAGTCCGGGTGGGGTAAGGACAGATACGCAGTATTTT; CDR3: CASSPGGVRTDTQYF
D: -; size: -; V: TRBV6-1; J: TRBJ2-7; DNA: TGTGCCAGCAGTCCCTTTGCAGGGAGCAACTACGAGCAGTACTTC; CDR3: CASSPFAGSNYEQYF
D: -; size: -; V: TRBV20-1; J: TRBJ2-7; DNA: TGCAGCACCGGAGTCCTCGAGCAGTACTTC; CDR3: CSTGVLEQYF
D: TRBD2; size: once; V: TRBV28; J: TRBJ2-1; DNA: TGTGCCAGCAGACTAGCGGGAAGGTTTGCTGAGCAGTTCTTC; CDR3: CASRLAGRFAEQFF
D: -; size: -; V: TRBV27; J: TRBJ1-5; DNA: TGTGCCAGCTCCCCCCGGAGACAGTCAAATCAGCCCCAGCATTTT; CDR3: CASSPRRQSNQPQHF
D: TRBD1; size: -; V: TRBV28; J: TRBJ1-1; DNA: TGTGCCAGCAGCTGGGACAGAACCCCGGAGACTGAAGCTTTCTTT; CDR3: CASSWDRTPETEAFF
D: -; size: -; V: TRBV10-3; J: TRBJ1-2; DNA: TGTGCCATCAGTGAGTCGACTCAATTAGGAGGGGTGGATGGCTACACCTTC; CDR3: CAISESTQLGGVDGYTF
D: -; size: -; V: TRBV7-2; J: TRBJ1-1; DNA: TGTGCCAGCAGCGCGGGACTGCTCACTGAAGCTTTCTTT; CDR3: CASSAGLLTEAFF
D: TRBD1; size: -; V: TRBV28; J: TRBJ1-5; DNA: TGTGCCAGCAGTCCCTCGGACAGGGATAATCAGCCCCAGCATTTT; CDR3: CASSPSDRDNQPQHF
D: -; size: -; V: TRBV2; J: TRBJ1-4; DNA: TGTGCCAGCAGTGGCCAGGTAGAAAAACTGTTTTTT; CDR3: CASSGQVEKLFF
D: TRBD2; size: few; V: TRBV2; J: TRBJ2-7; DNA: TGTGCCAGCAACATTCGACTAGCGGCCTCCTACGAGCAGTACTTC; CDR3: CASNIRLAASYEQYF
D: -; size: -; V: TRBV2; J: TRBJ1-5; DNA: TGTGCCAGCGGGGGTACGGGTGATAGCAATCAGCCCCAGCATTTT; CDR3: CASGGTGDSNQPQHF
D: -; size: -; V: TRBV19; J: TRBJ1-5; DNA: TGTGCCAGTACCCGACGGGGGGTTCATCAGCCCCAGCATTTT; CDR3: CASTRRGVHQPQHF
D: TRBD2; size: -; V: TRBV5-1; J: TRBJ2-3; DNA: TGCGCCAGCAGCCCGGCGCGACTAGCGGACACAGATACGCAGTATTTT; CDR3: CASSPARLADTDTQYF
D: -; size: -; V: TRBV5-4; J: TRBJ2-5; DNA: TGTGCCAGCAGCTTGGAGTGGGACACGGAGACCCAGTACTTC; CDR3: CASSLEWDTETQYF
D: TRBD2; size: once; V: TRBV5-1; J: TRBJ2-3; DNA: TGCGCCAGCAGCCAGGTCAGCGGGAGCCGCACAGATACGCAGTATTTT; CDR3: CASSQVSGSRTDTQYF
D: -; size: -; V: TRBV10-3; J: TRBJ2-7; DNA: TGTGCCATCAGGGAGGGACAGCCCTACGAGCAGTACTTC; CDR3: CAIREGQPYEQYF
D: TRBD1; size: -; V: TRBV6-6; J: TRBJ2-1; DNA: TGTGCCACATTGGATTCGGACAGGGCTTACAATGAGCAGTTCTTC; CDR3: CATLDSDRAYNEQFF
D: -; size: -; V: TRBV6-6; J: TRBJ1-1; DNA: TGTGCCACCACGGTTGGGGTCCGGACCAACACTGAAGCTTTCTTT; CDR3: CATTVGVRTNTEAFF
D: -; size: few; V: TRBV2; J: TRBJ1-1; DNA: TGTGCCAGCAGTGCAGGGTCGGTGAACACTGAAGCTTTCTTT; CDR3: CASSAGSVNTEAFF
D: -; size: -; V: TRBV19; J: TRBJ2-3; DNA: TGTGCCAGTAGTTTCCCGGGACAACCCACAGATACGCAGTATTTT; CDR3: CASSFPGQPTDTQYF
D: -; size: -; V: TRBV27; J: TRBJ2-7; DNA: TGTGCCAGCAATCCTTTTTCCCCTGACGAGCAGTACTTC; CDR3: CASNPFSPDEQYF
D: -; size: once; V: TRBV5-1; J: TRBJ2-1; DNA: TGCGCCAGCAGCCGGGACAGGGGACTAGCGGCTTACAATGAGCAGTTCTTC; CDR3: CASSRDRGLAAYNEQFF
D: -; size: -; V: TRBV7-2; J: TRBJ2-4; DNA: TGTGCCAGCAGCTTAGTCGAAACAGGGAGCCAAAACATTCAGTACTTC; CDR3: CASSLVETGSQNIQYF
D: TRBD2; size: -; V: TRBV11-2; J: TRBJ2-2; DNA: TGTGCCAGCAGCTTAGTACTAGGGCTAGCGGACGGGGAGCTGTTTTTT; CDR3: CASSLVLGLADGELFF
D: TRBD1; size: -; V: TRBV28; J: TRBJ2-2; DNA: TGTGCCAGCAGTTTCCAATACCGGGACAGGGGAGGTTCCCAACCCACCGGGGAGCTGTTTTTT; CDR3: CASSFQYRDRGGSQPTGELFF
D: -; size: -; V: TRBV6-4; J: TRBJ2-7; DNA: TGTGCCAGCAGCCCTGAGGGGTCTCGGGAGCAGTACTTC; CDR3: CASSPEGSREQYF
D: -; size: once; V: TRBV27; J: TRBJ2-3; DNA: TGTGCCAGTCAGGGTTGGAGCACAGATACGCAGTATTTT; CDR3: CASQGWSTDTQYF
D: -; size: few; V: TRBV7-3; J: TRBJ2-1; DNA: TGTGCCAGCAGCTTAAGCAGGGAGCACTACAATGAGCAGTTCTTC; CDR3: CASSLSREHYNEQFF
D: -; size: -; V: TRBV5-1; J: TRBJ2-7; DNA: TGCGCCAGCAGCAGGACCTTCGGAAGCTCCTACGAGCAGTACTTC; CDR3: CASSRTFGSSYEQYF
D: -; size: -; V: TRBV7-9; J: TRBJ1-2; DNA: TGTGCCAGCAGCCGGGACTTAGACTATGGCTACACCTTC; CDR3: CASSRDLDYGYTF
D: -; size: -; V: TRBV27; J: TRBJ1-2; DNA: TGTGCCAGCAGTCCTTCACTTAATCTTGGCTACACCTTC; CDR3: CASSPSLNLGYTF
D: -; size: -; V: TRBV28; J: TRBJ2-3; DNA: TGTGCCAGCAGCCCCCCACAGGGTCAGAGGGACACAGATACGCAGTATTTT; CDR3: CASSPPQGQRDTDTQYF
D: -; size: -; V: TRBV7-8; J: TRBJ1-1; DNA: TGTGCCAGCAGCTATCAGGGAGGGAACACTGAAGCTTTCTTT; CDR3: CASSYQGGNTEAFF
D: -; size: -; V: TRBV7-2; J: TRBJ1-3; DNA: TGTGCCAGCAGCTTAAGGAACACCATATATTTT; CDR3: CASSLRNTIYF
D: -; size: -; V: TRBV9; J: TRBJ1-4; DNA: TGTGCCAGCAGCGTAGGGCAGGGAACTAATGAAAAACTGTTTTTT; CDR3: CASSVGQGTNEKLFF
D: TRBD2; size: -; V: TRBV27; J: TRBJ2-2; DNA: TGTGCCAGCAGTCCTAGCGGGAGGCCCGGGGAGCTGTTTTTT; CDR3: CASSPSGRPGELFF
D: -; size: -; V: TRBV28; J: TRBJ2-6; DNA: TGTGCCAGCAGTAGACAGGTTGGGCGCTCTGGGGCCAACGTCCTGACTTTC; CDR3: CASSRQVGRSGANVLTF
D: TRBD2; size: -; V: TRBV14; J: TRBJ2-7; DNA: TGTGCCAGCAGCCAAGAAGGGCTAGCGGGAGTTGGAGACGAGCAGTACTTC; CDR3: CASSQEGLAGVGDEQYF
D: -; size: -; V: TRBV19; J: TRBJ1-5; DNA: TGTGCCAGTAGCTACGAGGGGTTGTCCAATCAGCCCCAGCATTTT; CDR3: CASSYEGLSNQPQHF
D: -; size: -; V: TRBV6-1; J: TRBJ1-1; DNA: TGTGCCAGCCGAGTCAGGCGGGCTCCTGAAGCTTTCTTT; CDR3: CASRVRRAPEAFF
D: TRBD2; size: once; V: TRBV4-1; J: TRBJ2-7; DNA: TGCGCCAGCAGCCAGGGGACTACTAATACTCTCTCCTACGAGCAGTACTTC; CDR3: CASSQGTTNTLSYEQYF
D: TRBD1; size: -; V: TRBV19; J: TRBJ1-4; DNA: TGTGCCAGTACCCCAGGGGGGGCCGCTAATGAAAAACTGTTTTTT; CDR3: CASTPGGAANEKLFF
D: TRBD2; size: medium-sized; V: TRBV28; J: TRBJ2-7; DNA: TGTGCAAGCGTTGATAGCGGGAACTACGAGCAGTACTTC; CDR3: CASVDSGNYEQYF
D: -; size: -; V: TRBV7-9; J: TRBJ2-7; DNA: TGTGCCAGCAGCCTACAGGGCTACGAGCAGTACTTC; CDR3: CASSLQGYEQYF
D: -; size: -; V: TRBV10-3; J: TRBJ2-1; DNA: TGTGCCATCAGTGAAAACCCCTACAATGAGCAGTTCTTC; CDR3: CAISENPYNEQFF
D: -; size: -; V: TRBV11-3; J: TRBJ2-3; DNA: TGTGCCAGCAGCTTAGATGCGGAGACGCAGTATTTT; CDR3: CASSLDAETQYF
D: TRBD1; size: -; V: TRBV6-6; J: TRBJ1-1; DNA: TGTGCCAGCAGGCCCCAGGGGGCTGGGAGCACTGAAGCTTTCTTT; CDR3: CASRPQGAGSTEAFF
D: -; size: -; V: TRBV27; J: TRBJ1-5; DNA: TGTGCCAGCAGTACTAATCAGCCCCAGCATTTT; CDR3: CASSTNQPQHF
D: TRBD1; size: -; V: TRBV27; J: TRBJ2-7; DNA: TGTGCCAGCACCCTGGGGACAGTACAGTACTTC; CDR3: CASTLGTVQYF